This TCR beta chain originates from a study of human T cells and chemical hapten exposure. Regarding the study as a whole: The number of TCRs over 1 in 1000 frequency stayed unchanged after DPC.

Germline V gives CDR1 SGHRS, CDR2 YFSETQ. The length of the CDR3 is 14 residues. V shed 7 bases and J shed 8 bases, with 18 bases lying between them. Via MiXCR, TCRdb re-called the RACE reads, giving one row per CDR3 protein. The sample gives 50,000 to 65,000 distinct CDR3 sequences, 8.5% to 10% of which show up once; about 14% is in the top ten. This clonotype appeared a few times. The antigen is unknown. The time point denotes: pre-sensitization, week 0. Specified treatment: therapeutic diphenylcyclopropenone sensitization with weekly scalp DPC. The study enrolled 18 to 70-year-old alopecia patients suitable for DPC.

The V and J genes are TRBV5-1 and TRBJ1-4, with D maybe TRBD1 (6 bases). The sequenced sample was whole blood, obtained in connection with sensitization to the hapten diphenylcyclopropenone (DPC). This sequence originates from a woman aged 40 to 49 with alopecia areata. Some clones in this sample may be carry-over from other donors' samples. In nucleotides, the CDR3 is TGCGCCAGCGCCCAAGGGCAGGGGAGCGAAAAACTGTTTTTT. It is translated as CASAQGQGSEKLFF.